Listed below are T cell receptor beta chains from one sample, sequenced in a study of Graves' ophthalmopathy and Graves' hyperthyroidism. TCRdb passed the multiplex PCR reads through MiXCR, listing each CDR3 protein once. The sample has about 600,000 distinct CDR3 sequences, roughly 39% seen once. The sequencing sample was made of peripheral blood or thyroid tissue (not recorded which). Every receptor here comes from an adult man with Graves' hyperthyroidism. Both conserved end residues are part of each CDR3. A D gene is named only where the DNA matches it firmly. Clone size appears in some rows only: once, few, many, or a class for an expanded clone.

D	length	size	V	J	CDR3	DNA
TRBD1	11	many	TRBV19	TRBJ1-1	CASRQGAEAFF	TGTGCCAGTAGGCAGGGGGCTGAAGCTTTCTTT
-	16	few	TRBV12-3/TRBV12-4	TRBJ2-5	CASNPRTGPIQETQYF	TGTGCCAGCAACCCCCGGACCGGGCCCATCCAAGAGACCCAGTACTTC
TRBD1	15	many	TRBV6-5	TRBJ1-4	CASSYLTGGVGKLFF	TGTGCCAGCAGTTACTTGACAGGGGGCGTGGGAAAACTGTTTTTT
TRBD1	16	-	TRBV7-6	TRBJ2-7	CASSSRTGSSYNEQYF	TGTGCCAGCAGCTCCCGGACAGGGAGCTCCTACAATGAGCAGTACTTC
TRBD1	16	-	TRBV7-6	TRBJ1-2	CASSPGTGGSNYGYTF	TGTGCCAGCAGCCCAGGGACAGGGGGTTCCAACTATGGCTACACCTTC
-	15	-	TRBV7-9	TRBJ2-7	CASSEGGGLLYEQYF	TGTGCCAGCAGCGAAGGGGGGGGCCTTCTCTACGAGCAGTACTTC
TRBD1	14	many	TRBV20-1	TRBJ1-5	CSAKGTGGRQPQHF	TGCAGTGCTAAAGGGACAGGGGGACGACAGCCCCAGCATTTT
-	13	many	TRBV14	TRBJ1-1	CASSQLPNTEAFF	TGTGCCAGCAGCCAGCTACCGAACACTGAAGCTTTCTTT
TRBD1	12	-	TRBV9	TRBJ1-2	CASSPGQGAYTF	TGTGCCAGCAGTCCGGGACAGGGGGCCTACACCTTC
-	12	-	TRBV25-1	TRBJ1-2	CASSDEGTKYTF	TGTGCCAGCAGTGATGAAGGGACAAAGTACACCTTC
-	13	-	TRBV10-3	TRBJ2-1	CAISDRWDNEQFF	TGTGCCATCTCTGACAGGTGGGACAATGAGCAGTTCTTC
TRBD1	14	many	TRBV7-8	TRBJ2-5	CASSSEDREETQYF	TGTGCCAGCAGCTCCGAAGACAGGGAAGAGACCCAGTACTTC
-	12	few	TRBV24-1	TRBJ2-7	CATGRRGYEQYF	TGTGCCACCGGGCGCAGGGGCTACGAGCAGTACTTC
-	14	-	TRBV29-1	TRBJ2-5	CSVEGRVAGETQYF	TGCAGCGTTGAAGGTAGAGTGGCGGGAGAGACCCAGTACTTC
-	12	-	TRBV2	TRBJ2-1	CASRDLNKEQFF	TGTGCCAGCAGAGATCTGAACAAAGAGCAGTTCTTC
TRBD1	14	many	TRBV20-1	TRBJ1-2	CSASTYRGSYGYTF	TGCAGTGCTAGCACATACAGGGGTAGCTATGGCTACACCTTC
-	14	many	TRBV7-6	TRBJ2-7	CASSLDLSYNEQYF	TGTGCCAGCAGCTTAGACCTTAGTTACAACGAGCAGTACTTC
-	16	-	TRBV7-9	TRBJ1-5	CASSLDPGLSQETQHF	TGTGCCAGCAGCTTAGATCCGGGGTTGAGCCAAGAGACCCAGCATTTT
-	14	many	TRBV20-1	TRBJ1-2	CSAREQGANYGYTF	TGCAGTGCTAGAGAACAGGGTGCTAACTATGGCTACACCTTC
-	12	many	TRBV11-2	TRBJ2-7	CASSYSGPEQYF	TGTGCCAGCAGCTACAGTGGACCGGAGCAGTACTTC
TRBD1	14	many	TRBV7-8	TRBJ1-2	CASSLIQGPHGYTF	TGTGCCAGCAGCCTCATACAGGGGCCTCATGGCTACACCTTC
-	16	-	TRBV2	TRBJ2-2	CASSEGARPNTGELFF	TGTGCCAGCAGTGAGGGGGCGAGGCCGAACACCGGGGAGCTGTTTTTT
-	12	many	TRBV29-1	TRBJ1-2	CSVGESNYGYTF	TGCAGCGTAGGGGAATCTAACTATGGCTACACCTTC
-	15	few	TRBV14	TRBJ2-7	CASSIVSPSSYEQYF	TGTGCCAGCAGCATCGTATCCCCGAGCTCCTACGAGCAGTACTTC
-	12	few	TRBV6-5	TRBJ1-1	CASKTRSTEAFF	TGTGCCAGCAAGACCCGATCCACTGAAGCTTTCTTT
-	13	many	TRBV10-3	TRBJ1-2	CAILGGDNYGYTF	TGTGCCATCCTGGGAGGGGACAACTATGGCTACACCTTC
-	13	few	TRBV7-9	TRBJ1-2	CASSRDGHYGYTF	TGTGCCAGCAGCCGGGACGGCCACTATGGCTACACCTTC
-	15	-	TRBV4-2	TRBJ1-5	CASSQDTPGREPQHF	TGTGCCAGCAGCCAAGATACCCCGGGTCGGGAGCCCCAGCATTTT
-	16	few	TRBV7-8	TRBJ2-2	CASSLFRQENTGELFF	TGTGCCAGCAGCTTATTTAGGCAGGAAAATACCGGGGAGCTGTTTTTT